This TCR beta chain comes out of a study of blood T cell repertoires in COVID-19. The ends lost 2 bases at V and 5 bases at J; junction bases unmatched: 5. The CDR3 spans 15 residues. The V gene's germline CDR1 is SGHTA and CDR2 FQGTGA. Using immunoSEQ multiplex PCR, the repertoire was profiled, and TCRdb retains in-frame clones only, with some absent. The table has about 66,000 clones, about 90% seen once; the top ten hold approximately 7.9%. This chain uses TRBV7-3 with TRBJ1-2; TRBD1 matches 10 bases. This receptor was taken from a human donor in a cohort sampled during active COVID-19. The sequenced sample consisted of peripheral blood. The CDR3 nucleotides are TGTGCCAGCAGCTTATCCTCGGGACAGGGGTATGGCTACACCTTC. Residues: CASSLSSGQGYGYTF.